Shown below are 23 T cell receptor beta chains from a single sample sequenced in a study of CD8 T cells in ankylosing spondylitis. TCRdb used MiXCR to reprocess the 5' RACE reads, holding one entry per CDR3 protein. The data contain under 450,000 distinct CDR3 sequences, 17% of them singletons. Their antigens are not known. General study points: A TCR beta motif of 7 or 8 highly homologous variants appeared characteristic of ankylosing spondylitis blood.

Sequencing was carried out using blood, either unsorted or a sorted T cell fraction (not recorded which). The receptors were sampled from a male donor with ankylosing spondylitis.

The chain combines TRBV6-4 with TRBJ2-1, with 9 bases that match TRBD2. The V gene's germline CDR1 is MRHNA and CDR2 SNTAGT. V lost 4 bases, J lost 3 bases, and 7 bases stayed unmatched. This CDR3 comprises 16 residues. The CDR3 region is CASSGLAGVFYNEQFF. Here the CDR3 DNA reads TGTGCCAGCAGTGGATTAGCGGGGGTCTTCTACAATGAGCAGTTCTTC.

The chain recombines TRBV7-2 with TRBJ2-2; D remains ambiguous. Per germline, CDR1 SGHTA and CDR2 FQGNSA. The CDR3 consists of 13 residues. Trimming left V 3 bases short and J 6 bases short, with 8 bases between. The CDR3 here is CASSFNPAGELFF. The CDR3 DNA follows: TGTGCCAGCAGCTTTAACCCGGCCGGGGAGCTGTTTTTT.

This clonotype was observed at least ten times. The CDR3 loop is CASRPHGSSYEQYF. The CDR3 nucleotides are TGTGCCAGCAGACCGCACGGGTCCTCCTACGAGCAGTACTTC. The V gene is TRBV28, the J gene TRBJ2-7; D unresolved. The V end lost 6 bases, the J end lost 0 bases, and 12 bases lay between the germline ends. The germline CDR1 and CDR2 sequences are MDHEN and SYDVKM. The CDR3 consists of 14 residues.

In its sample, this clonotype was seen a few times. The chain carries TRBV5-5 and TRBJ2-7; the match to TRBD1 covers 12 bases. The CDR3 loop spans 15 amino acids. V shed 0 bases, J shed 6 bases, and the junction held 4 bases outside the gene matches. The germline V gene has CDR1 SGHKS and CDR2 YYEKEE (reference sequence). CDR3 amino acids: CASSLGGTGGSEQYF. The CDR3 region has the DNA TGTGCCAGCAGCTTGGGAGGGACAGGGGGCTCCGAGCAGTACTTC.

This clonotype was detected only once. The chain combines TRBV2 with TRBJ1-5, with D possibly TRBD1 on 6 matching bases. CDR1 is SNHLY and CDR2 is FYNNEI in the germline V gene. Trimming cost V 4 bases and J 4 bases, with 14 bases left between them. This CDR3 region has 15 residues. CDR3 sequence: CASSGGQGQNQPQHF. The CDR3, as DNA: TGTGCCAGCAGTGGGGGGCAGGGGCAAAATCAGCCCCAGCATTTT.

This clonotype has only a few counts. CDR3 DNA: TGTGCCAGCAGCCAAGACGGCAGAGGGATTAACTATGGCTACACCTTC. This encodes CASSQDGRGINYGYTF. The chain combines TRBV3-1 with TRBJ1-2; no definite D call. Germline assignment: CDR1 LGHDT and CDR2 YNNKEL (reference sequence). Trimming stripped 0 bases from V and 1 base from J, with 12 bases between. This CDR3 spans 16 amino acids.

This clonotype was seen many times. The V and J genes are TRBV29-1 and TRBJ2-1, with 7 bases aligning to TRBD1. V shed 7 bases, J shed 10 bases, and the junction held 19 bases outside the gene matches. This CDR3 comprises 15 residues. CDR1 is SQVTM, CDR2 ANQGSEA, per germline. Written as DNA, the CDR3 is TGCAGCGCCTCGGTAGGGGACAGACATTTCGAGGAGCAGTTCTTC. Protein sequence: CSASVGDRHFEEQFF.

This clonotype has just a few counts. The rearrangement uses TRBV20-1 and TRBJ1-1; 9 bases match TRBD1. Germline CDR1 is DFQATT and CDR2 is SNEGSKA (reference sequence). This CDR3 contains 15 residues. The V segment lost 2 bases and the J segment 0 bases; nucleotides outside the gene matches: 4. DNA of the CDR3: TGCAGTGCTAGATACCGGGACAGGGTGAACACTGAAGCTTTCTTT. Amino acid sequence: CSARYRDRVNTEAFF.

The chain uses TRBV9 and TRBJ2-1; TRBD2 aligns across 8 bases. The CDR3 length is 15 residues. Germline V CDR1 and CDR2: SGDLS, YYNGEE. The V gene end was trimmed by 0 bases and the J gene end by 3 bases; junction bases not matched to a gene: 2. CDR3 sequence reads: CASSVGGGSYNEQFF. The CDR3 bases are TGTGCCAGCAGCGTAGGCGGGGGGAGCTACAATGAGCAGTTCTTC.

CDR3 in amino acids: CATSRAGSNTGELFF. CDR3 DNA sequence: TGTGCCACCAGCAGGGCGGGGTCTAACACCGGGGAGCTGTTTTTT. This chain uses TRBV15 with TRBJ2-2; a weak D match, TRBD2 (6 bases). Trimming stripped 3 bases from V and 2 bases from J, with 10 bases between. This CDR3 spans 15 amino acids. Germline lookup yields CDR1 LNHNV and CDR2 YYDKDF (reference sequence). The entire variable domain, with the rest obtained from reference TRBV15 and TRBJ2-2, is as follows: DAMVIQNPRYQVTQFGKPVTLSCSQTLNHNVMYWYQQKSSQAPKLLFHYYDKDFNNEADTPDNFQSRRPNTSFCFLDIRSPGLGDTAMYLCATSRAGSNTGELFFGEGSRLTVL.

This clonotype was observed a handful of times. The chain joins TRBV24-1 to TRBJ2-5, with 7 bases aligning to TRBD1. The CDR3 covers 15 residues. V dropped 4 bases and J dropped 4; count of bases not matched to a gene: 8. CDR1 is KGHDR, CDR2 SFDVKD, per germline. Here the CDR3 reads CATSDPNRGRETQYF. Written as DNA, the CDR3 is TGTGCCACCAGTGACCCTAACAGGGGACGAGAGACCCAGTACTTC.

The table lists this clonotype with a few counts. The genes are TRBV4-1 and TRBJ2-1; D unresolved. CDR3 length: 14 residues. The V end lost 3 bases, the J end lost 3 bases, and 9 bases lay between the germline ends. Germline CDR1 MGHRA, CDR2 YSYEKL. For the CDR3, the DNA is TGCGCCAGCAGCCACAACGGACGCTACAATGAGCAGTTCTTC. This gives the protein CASSHNGRYNEQFF.

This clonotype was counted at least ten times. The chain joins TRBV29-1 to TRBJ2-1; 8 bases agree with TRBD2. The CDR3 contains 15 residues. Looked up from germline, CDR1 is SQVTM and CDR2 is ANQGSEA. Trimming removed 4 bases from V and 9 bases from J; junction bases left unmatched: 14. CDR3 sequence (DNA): TGCAGCGTTGCGCCCCCCCGAACGGGAGGGCCTGAGCAGTTCTTC. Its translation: CSVAPPRTGGPEQFF.

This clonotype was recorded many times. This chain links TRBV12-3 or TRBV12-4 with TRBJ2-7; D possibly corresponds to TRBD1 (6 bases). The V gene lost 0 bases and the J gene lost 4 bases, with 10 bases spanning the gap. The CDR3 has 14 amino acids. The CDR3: CASSLAGANYEQYF. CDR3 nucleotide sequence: TGTGCCAGCAGTTTAGCGGGGGCTAATTACGAGCAGTACTTC.

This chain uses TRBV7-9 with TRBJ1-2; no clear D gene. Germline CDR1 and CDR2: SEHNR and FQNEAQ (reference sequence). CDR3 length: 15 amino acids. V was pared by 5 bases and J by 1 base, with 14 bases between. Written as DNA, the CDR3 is TGTGCCAGCAGCCCAGAAGACCTTCTTAACTATGGCTACACCTTC. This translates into CASSPEDLLNYGYTF. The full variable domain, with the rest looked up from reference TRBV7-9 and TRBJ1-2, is DTGVSQNPRHKITKRGQNVTFRCDPISEHNRLYWYRQTLGQGPEFLTYFQNEAQLEKSRLLSDRFSAERPKGSFSTLEIQRTEQGDSAMYLCASSPEDLLNYGYTFGSGTRLTVV.

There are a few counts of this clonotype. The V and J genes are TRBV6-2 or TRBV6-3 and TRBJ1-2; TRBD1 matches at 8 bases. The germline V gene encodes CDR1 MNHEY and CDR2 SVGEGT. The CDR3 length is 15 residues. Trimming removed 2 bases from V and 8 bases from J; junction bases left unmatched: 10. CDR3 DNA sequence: TGTGCCAGCAGTTACGTCGGACAGGGAATAACGGGCTACACCTTC. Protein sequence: CASSYVGQGITGYTF.

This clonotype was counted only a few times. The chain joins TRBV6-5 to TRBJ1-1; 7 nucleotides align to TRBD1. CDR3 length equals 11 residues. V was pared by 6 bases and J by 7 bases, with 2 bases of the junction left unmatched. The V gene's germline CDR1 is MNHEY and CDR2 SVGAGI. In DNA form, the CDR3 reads TGTGCCAGCAGGCGACAGGGTGAAGCTTTCTTT. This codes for CASRRQGEAFF.

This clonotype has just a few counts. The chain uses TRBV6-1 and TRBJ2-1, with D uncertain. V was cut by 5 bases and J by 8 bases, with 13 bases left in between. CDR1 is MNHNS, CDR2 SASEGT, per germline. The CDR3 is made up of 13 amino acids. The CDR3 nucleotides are TGTGCCAGCAGTAAGGGTACGGTATATGAGCAGTTCTTC. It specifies CASSKGTVYEQFF.

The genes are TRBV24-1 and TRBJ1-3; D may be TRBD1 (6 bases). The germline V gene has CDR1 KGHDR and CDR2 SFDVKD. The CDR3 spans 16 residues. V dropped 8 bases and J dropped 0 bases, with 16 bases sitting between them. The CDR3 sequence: CATKCGQCRSGNTIYF. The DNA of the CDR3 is TGTGCCACCAAATGCGGACAGTGCCGCTCTGGAAACACCATATATTTT.

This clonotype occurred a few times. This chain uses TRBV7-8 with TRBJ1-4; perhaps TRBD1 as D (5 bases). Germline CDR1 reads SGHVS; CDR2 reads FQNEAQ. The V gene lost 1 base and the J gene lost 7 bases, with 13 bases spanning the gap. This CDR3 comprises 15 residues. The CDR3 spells CASSLDGTRGEKLFF. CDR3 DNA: TGTGCCAGCAGCTTAGATGGGACTCGAGGTGAAAAACTGTTTTTT.

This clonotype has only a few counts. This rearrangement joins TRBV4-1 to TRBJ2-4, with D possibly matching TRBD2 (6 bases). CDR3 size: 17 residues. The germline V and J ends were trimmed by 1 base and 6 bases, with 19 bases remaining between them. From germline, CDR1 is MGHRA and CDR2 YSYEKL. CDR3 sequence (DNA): TGCGCCAGCAGCCAAGGAAGCCAAGGAGGGTTAGGAAACATTCAGTACTTC. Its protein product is CASSQGSQGGLGNIQYF.

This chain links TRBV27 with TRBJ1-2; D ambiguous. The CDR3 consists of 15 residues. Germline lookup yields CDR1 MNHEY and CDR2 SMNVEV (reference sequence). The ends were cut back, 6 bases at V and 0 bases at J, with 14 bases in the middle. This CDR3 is CASSKIRPPNYGYTF. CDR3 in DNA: TGTGCCAGCAGCAAAATCCGACCTCCTAACTATGGCTACACCTTC.

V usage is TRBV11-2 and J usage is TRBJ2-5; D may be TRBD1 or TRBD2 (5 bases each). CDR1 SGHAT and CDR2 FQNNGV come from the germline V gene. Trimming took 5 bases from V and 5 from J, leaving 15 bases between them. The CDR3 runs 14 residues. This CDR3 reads CASSPGAVVETQYF. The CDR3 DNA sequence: TGTGCCAGCAGCCCCGGGGCAGTAGTGGAGACCCAGTACTTC.